This TCR beta chain was sequenced during a study of blood T cell repertoires in COVID-19. Study details: The study drew acute and convalescent COVID-19 samples from the United States, Italy and Spain.

Original analysis: It was from reference gene primer amplification that nucleated cell counts were estimated. Sequencing used immunoSEQ multiplex PCR; TCRdb keeps in-frame clones, though not all of them. That table gives V, J and clone size, and the DNA gave D and trimming. The sample includes 210,000 or so clones, 80% to 90% of them seen just once. Participants reported their clinical history, and cohort assignment relied on those reports. This clone was seen only once. The trim removed 0 bases at V and 2 bases at J, leaving 8 bases unmatched. The CDR3 runs to 18 residues. CDR1 is LGHNA, CDR2 YNFKEQ, per germline.

The source is a woman under 40 who had been exposed to COVID-19. Specimen: PBMCs or T cells enriched from blood (not recorded which). The chain combines TRBV4-2 with TRBJ2-7; 12 bases are a match to TRBD2. CDR3 in amino acids: CASSQETGLAGTPYEQYF. The CDR3 region has the DNA TGTGCCAGCAGCCAAGAAACTGGACTAGCGGGAACTCCCTACGAGCAGTACTTC.